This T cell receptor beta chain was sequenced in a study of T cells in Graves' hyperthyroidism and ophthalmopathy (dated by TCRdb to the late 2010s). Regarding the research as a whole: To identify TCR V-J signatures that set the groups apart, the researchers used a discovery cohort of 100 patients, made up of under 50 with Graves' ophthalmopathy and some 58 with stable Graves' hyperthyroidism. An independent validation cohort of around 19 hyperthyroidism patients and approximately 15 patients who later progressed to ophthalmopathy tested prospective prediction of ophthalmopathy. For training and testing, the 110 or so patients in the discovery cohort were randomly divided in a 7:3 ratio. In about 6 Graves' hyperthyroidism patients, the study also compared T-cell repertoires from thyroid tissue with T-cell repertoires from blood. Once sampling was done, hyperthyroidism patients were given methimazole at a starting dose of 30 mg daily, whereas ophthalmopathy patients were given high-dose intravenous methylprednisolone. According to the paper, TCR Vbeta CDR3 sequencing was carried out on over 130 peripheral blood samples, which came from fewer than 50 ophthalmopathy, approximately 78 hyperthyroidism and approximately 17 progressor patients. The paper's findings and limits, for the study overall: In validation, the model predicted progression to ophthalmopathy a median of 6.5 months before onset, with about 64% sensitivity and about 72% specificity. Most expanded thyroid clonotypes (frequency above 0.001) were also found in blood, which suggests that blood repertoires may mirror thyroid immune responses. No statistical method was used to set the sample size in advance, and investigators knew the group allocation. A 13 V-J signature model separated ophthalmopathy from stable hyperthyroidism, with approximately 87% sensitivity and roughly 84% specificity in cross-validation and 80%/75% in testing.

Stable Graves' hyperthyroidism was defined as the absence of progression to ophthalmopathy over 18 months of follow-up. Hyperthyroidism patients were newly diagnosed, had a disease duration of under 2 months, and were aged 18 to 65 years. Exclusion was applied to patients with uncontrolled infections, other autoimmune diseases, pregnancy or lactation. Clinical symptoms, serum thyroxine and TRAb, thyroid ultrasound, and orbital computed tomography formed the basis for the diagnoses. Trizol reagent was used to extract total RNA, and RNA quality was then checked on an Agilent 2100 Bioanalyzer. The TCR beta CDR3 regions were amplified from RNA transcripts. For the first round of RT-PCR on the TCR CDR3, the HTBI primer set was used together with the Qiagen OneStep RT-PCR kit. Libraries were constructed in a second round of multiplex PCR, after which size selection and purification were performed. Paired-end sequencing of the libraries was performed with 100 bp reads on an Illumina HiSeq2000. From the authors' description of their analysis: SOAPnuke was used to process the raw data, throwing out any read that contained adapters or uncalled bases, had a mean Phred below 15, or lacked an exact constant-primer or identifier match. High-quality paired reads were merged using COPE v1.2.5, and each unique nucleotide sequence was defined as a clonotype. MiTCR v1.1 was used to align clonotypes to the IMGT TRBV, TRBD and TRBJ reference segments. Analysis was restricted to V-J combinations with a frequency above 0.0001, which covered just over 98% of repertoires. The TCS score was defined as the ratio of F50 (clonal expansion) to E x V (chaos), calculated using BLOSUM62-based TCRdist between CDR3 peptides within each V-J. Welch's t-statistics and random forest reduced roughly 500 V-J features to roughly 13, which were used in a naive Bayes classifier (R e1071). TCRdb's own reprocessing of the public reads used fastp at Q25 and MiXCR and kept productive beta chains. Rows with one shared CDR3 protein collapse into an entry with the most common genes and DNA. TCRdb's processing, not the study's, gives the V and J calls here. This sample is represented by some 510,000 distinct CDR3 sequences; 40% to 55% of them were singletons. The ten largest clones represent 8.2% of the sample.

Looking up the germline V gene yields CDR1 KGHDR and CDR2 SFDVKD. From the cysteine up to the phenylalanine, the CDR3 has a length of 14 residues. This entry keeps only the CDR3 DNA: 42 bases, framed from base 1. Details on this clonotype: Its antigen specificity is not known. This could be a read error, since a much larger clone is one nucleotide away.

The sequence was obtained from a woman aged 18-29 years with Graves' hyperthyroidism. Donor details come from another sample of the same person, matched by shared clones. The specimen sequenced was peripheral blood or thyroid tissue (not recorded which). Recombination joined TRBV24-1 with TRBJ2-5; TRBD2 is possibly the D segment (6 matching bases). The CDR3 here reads CATSRPGVQGTQYF. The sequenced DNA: TGTGCCACCAGTAGGCCGGGAGTACAAGGGACCCAGTACTTC.